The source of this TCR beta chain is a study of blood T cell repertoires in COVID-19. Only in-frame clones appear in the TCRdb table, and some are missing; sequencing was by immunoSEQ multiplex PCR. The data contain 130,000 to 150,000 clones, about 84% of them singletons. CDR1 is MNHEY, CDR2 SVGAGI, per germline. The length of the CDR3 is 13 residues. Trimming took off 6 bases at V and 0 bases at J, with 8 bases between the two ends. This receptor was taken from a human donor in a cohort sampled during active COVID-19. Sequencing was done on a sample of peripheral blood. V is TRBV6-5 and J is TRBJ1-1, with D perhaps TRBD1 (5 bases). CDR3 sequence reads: CASRGGVNTEAFF. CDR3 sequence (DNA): TGTGCCAGCAGGGGGGGTGTGAACACTGAAGCTTTCTTT.